The following is a T cell receptor beta chain sequence with its context. The assay was immunoSEQ multiplex PCR, and TCRdb's table has in-frame clones only and misses some. Here the sample spans approximately 150,000 clones, around 89% being singletons. The sample comes from a study of blood T cell repertoires in COVID-19. Input material: peripheral blood. This sequence originates from a human donor with COVID-19, enrolled during active disease. The donor label of this sample is uncertain.

CDR3 sequence (DNA): TGTGCCAGCAGTGGCGGTACACATCAAGAGACCCAGTACTTC. Translating it yields CASSGGTHQETQYF. This sequence joins TRBV25-1 and TRBJ2-5; D is ambiguous. The CDR3 is made up of 14 amino acids. Trimming removed 4 bases from V and 2 bases from J, with 11 bases in between. Germline V gives CDR1 MGHDK, CDR2 SYGVNS. Complete variable domain (other parts from reference TRBV25-1 and TRBJ2-5): EADIYQTPRYLVIGTGKKITLECSQTMGHDKMYWYQQDPGMELHLIHYSYGVNSTEKGDLSSESTVSRIRTEHFPLTLESARPSHTSQYLCASSGGTHQETQYFGPGTRLLVL.